The clone carrying this TCR beta chain came up many times. Looked up from germline, CDR1 is MNHEY and CDR2 is SVGEGT. The CDR3 is 14 residues long. V lost 4 bases, J lost 5 bases, and 5 bases stayed unmatched. The data were obtained in a study of blood T cell repertoires in COVID-19. Study information: Sites in the United States, Italy and Spain provided acute and convalescent COVID-19 samples. Sample material is recorded as cDNA or gDNA derived from T cells, B-cell-depleted T cells, or PBMCs.

Recruited during active infection, patients (from Seattle) were subsequently followed longitudinally. In the source study's methods: Using reference gene primer amplification, nucleated cell counts were estimated. Clones were sequenced by immunoSEQ multiplex PCR, and TCRdb holds only the in-frame ones, with some missing. The D gene and trimming were derived from the DNA, and the V and J assignments and clone size from that table. This table holds roughly 180,000 clones, around 74% found once. The V and J genes are TRBV6-2 or TRBV6-3 and TRBJ1-5; 7 bases are shared with TRBD1. Material for sequencing was peripheral blood. The receptor was derived from a woman aged 60 to 75 with COVID-19, enrolled during active disease. CDR3 in amino acids: CASSWDSLYQPQHF. CDR3 bases: TGTGCCAGCAGTTGGGACAGCCTTTATCAGCCCCAGCATTTT.